This entry lists 21 T cell receptor beta chains sequenced from one sample in a study of OX40 agonist ivuxolimab in advanced cancers. Produced via immunoSEQ multiplex PCR; TCRdb's table is partial and in-frame only. The data contain around 75,000 clones, around 92% of them seen just once; the ten biggest clones take up approximately 11%. This specimen consisted of CD4+ or CD8+ T cells sorted from blood, obtained in a trial of the OX40 agonist ivuxolimab. The origin of the receptors is an adult with an advanced solid tumor such as melanoma, head and neck, liver or kidney cancer.

This chain joins TRBV5-1 and TRBJ2-3; possible D gene TRBD1, 5 bases. Germline CDR1 and CDR2: SGHRS and YFSETQ. The CDR3 contains 14 residues. V lost 2 bases, J lost 6 bases, and 13 bases lay in between. In DNA form, the CDR3 reads TGCGCCAGCAGCTTATACGGCAGACAGGATACGCAGTATTTT. Translating it yields CASSLYGRQDTQYF.

The rearrangement joins TRBV7-9 to TRBJ1-2; D unclear. Germline values: CDR1 SEHNR, CDR2 FQNEAQ (reference sequence). The CDR3 consists of 14 residues. Trimming removed 1 base from V and 4 bases from J, with 10 bases in between. CDR3 region: CASSLEGWGYGYTF. The CDR3 nucleotides read TGTGCCAGCAGCTTAGAGGGTTGGGGCTATGGCTACACCTTC.

The rearrangement uses TRBV6-5 and TRBJ2-2; TRBD1 is a possible D gene (5 bases). The CDR3 is 15 residues long. Per the germline V gene, CDR1 is MNHEY and CDR2 is SVGAGI. Trimming removed 0 bases at V and 2 bases at J, with 7 bases between. The CDR3 region is CASSYSGRNTGELFF. The DNA of the CDR3 is TGTGCCAGCAGTTACTCGGGGCGAAACACCGGGGAGCTGTTTTTT.

The V gene is TRBV4-2, the J gene TRBJ2-1; 13 bases fit TRBD2. Germline lookup yields CDR1 LGHNA and CDR2 YNFKEQ. The CDR3 runs 17 residues. With 2 bases clipped from V and 2 bases from J, the junction kept 3 bases outside the gene matches. Here the CDR3 reads CASSQTGTSGTYNEQFF. As DNA, the CDR3 is TGTGCCAGCAGCCAAACCGGGACTAGCGGGACCTACAATGAGCAGTTCTTC.

The rearrangement links TRBV27 to TRBJ1-6; TRBD1 matches at 8 bases. Germline CDR1 and CDR2: MNHEY and SMNVEV (reference sequence). V lost 5 bases, J lost 8 bases, and 8 bases stayed unmatched. This CDR3 is 15 amino acids long. The CDR3 region has the DNA TGTGCCAGCAGTCGGACAGGGTTTGGGGATTCACCCCTCCACTTT. It translates to CASSRTGFGDSPLHF.

This chain links TRBV15 with TRBJ2-5; D is possibly TRBD1 (5 bases). The end of the DNA is better explained by TRBJ2-7, so the J call may be wrong. The CDR3 runs to 13 residues. Germline CDR1 is LNHNV and CDR2 is YYDKDF (reference sequence). The CDR3 nucleotides read TGTGCCACCAGCAGGGACAACCCCTACGAGCAGTACTTC. Amino acid sequence: CATSRDNPYEQYF.

This sequence joins TRBV27 and TRBJ2-5; TRBD2 agrees at 9 bases. V was clipped by 3 bases and J by 4 bases; unmatched bases: 12. CDR3 length: 17 residues. Germline assignment: CDR1 MNHEY and CDR2 SMNVEV (reference sequence). This chain's CDR3 is CASSFWANAGGRETQYF. In nucleotides, the CDR3 is TGTGCCAGCAGTTTCTGGGCCAACGCGGGGGGGCGAGAGACCCAGTACTTC.

This sequence joins TRBV29-1 and TRBJ1-4; the D is unclear. Germline loops: CDR1 SQVTM, CDR2 ANQGSEA. The V and J ends lost 4 bases and 5 bases respectively, with 8 bases between them. This CDR3 region has 12 residues. For the CDR3, the DNA is TGCAGCGTTGTTGCCCTAAATGAAAAACTGTTTTTT. This encodes CSVVALNEKLFF.

This clone was counted once. The J gene is TRBJ2-5, the V gene TRBV28, with 8 bases fitting TRBD1. Germline values: CDR1 MDHEN, CDR2 SYDVKM. This CDR3 region has 12 residues. Unmatched junction bases numbered 0, after V lost 5 bases and J lost 4 bases. The CDR3 region has the DNA TGTGCCAGCAGTACAGGGGGAGAGACCCAGTACTTC. This gives the protein CASSTGGETQYF.

The rearrangement links TRBV7-3 to TRBJ2-1; D is possibly TRBD2 (5 bases). V was trimmed by 1 base and J by 9 bases, leaving 16 bases between them. CDR1 SGHTA and CDR2 FQGTGA come from the germline V gene. This CDR3 spans 15 amino acids. CDR3 loop: CASSLNPLAVGEQFF. CDR3 DNA sequence: TGTGCCAGCAGCTTAAATCCCCTAGCAGTGGGTGAGCAGTTCTTC.

This chain uses TRBV5-6 with TRBJ1-3; no definite D call. V shed 1 base and J shed 4 bases, with 3 bases lying between them. The CDR3 spans 12 residues. The germline V gene has CDR1 SGHDT and CDR2 YYEEEE. For the CDR3, the DNA is TGTGCCAGCAGCTTGATGGGAAACACCATATATTTT. Protein sequence: CASSLMGNTIYF.

The chain links TRBV28 to TRBJ2-5; 8 bases map to TRBD1. The germline CDR1 and CDR2 sequences are MDHEN and SYDVKM. The V segment lost 5 bases and the J segment 4 bases; nucleotides outside the gene matches: 3. The length of the CDR3 is 13 residues. CDR3 bases: TGTGCCAGCAGTCGGACAGGGCGAGAGACCCAGTACTTC. This codes for CASSRTGRETQYF.

This chain joins TRBV29-1 and TRBJ2-3, with D hard to call. The germline CDR1 and CDR2 sequences are SQVTM and ANQGSEA. The CDR3 consists of 13 residues. The V end lost 7 bases, the J end lost 8 bases, and 19 bases lay between the germline ends. CDR3 coding DNA: TGCAGCGCCACTCGCGACCCGATAGGTACGCAGTATTTT. Its translation is CSATRDPIGTQYF.

The V call is TRBV7-9, the J call TRBJ1-3; D not resolved. The CDR3 is 17 amino acids. V shed 3 bases and J shed 0 bases, with 15 bases lying between them. From germline, CDR1 is SEHNR and CDR2 FQNEAQ (reference sequence). The chain's CDR3 is CASSFFVTAVSGNTIYF. The CDR3 coding sequence is TGTGCCAGCAGCTTTTTCGTGACCGCCGTCTCTGGAAACACCATATATTTT.

The chain couples TRBV7-6 to TRBJ2-7; possible D gene TRBD1, 5 bases. The CDR3 covers 15 residues. Deletions cut 5 bases from V and 6 bases from J, with 20 bases between. Germline V gene lookup returns CDR1 SGHVS and CDR2 FNYEAQ. CDR3 residues: CASSPFGQGLGEQYF. The CDR3 DNA is TGTGCCAGCAGCCCTTTCGGTCAGGGCCTCGGCGAGCAGTACTTC.

This chain connects TRBV6-6 to TRBJ2-1; D unclear. The germline V and J ends were trimmed by 0 bases and 4 bases, with 1 base remaining between them. Looked up from germline, CDR1 is MNHNY and CDR2 is SVGAGI (reference sequence). This CDR3 has 12 residues. CDR3 sequence reads: CASSYSYNEQFF. CDR3 in DNA: TGTGCCAGCAGTTACTCGTACAATGAGCAGTTCTTC.

The chain uses TRBV7-6 and TRBJ2-7; 8 bases agree with TRBD2. Germline CDR1 is SGHVS and CDR2 is FNYEAQ. V lost 5 bases and J lost 2; bases outside the gene matches: 2. This CDR3 is built from 13 residues. The CDR3 DNA reads as TGTGCCAGCAGCCGGGGGGGAACCTACGAGCAGTACTTC. Translating it yields CASSRGGTYEQYF. Supplemented by reference TRBV7-6 and TRBJ2-7, the full variable domain reads GAGVSQSPRYKVTKRGQDVALRCDPISGHVSLYWYRQALGQGPEFLTYFNYEAQQDKSGLPNDRFSAERPEGSISTLTIQRTEQRDSAMYRCASSRGGTYEQYFGPGTRLTVT.

The rearrangement uses TRBV7-3 and TRBJ2-1, with 13 nucleotides matching TRBD2. The CDR3 has 16 amino acids. With 5 bases clipped from V and 10 bases from J, the junction kept 11 bases outside the gene matches. Looked up from germline, CDR1 is SGHTA and CDR2 is FQGTGA. As DNA, the CDR3 is TGTGCCAGCAGCCCGCAGACTAGCGGGAGGTCCAGAGAGCAGTTCTTC. It codes for CASSPQTSGRSREQFF.

This chain links TRBV7-2 with TRBJ1-5; D perhaps matches TRBD1 (5 bases). Trimming removed 1 base from V and 6 bases from J, with 13 bases in between. The CDR3 totals 15 residues. CDR1 SGHTA and CDR2 FQGNSA come from the germline V gene. This chain's CDR3 is CASSLGRGQGQPQHF. As DNA, the CDR3 is TGTGCCAGCAGCTTAGGTAGGGGCCAGGGTCAGCCCCAGCATTTT.

CDR3 in amino acids: CASSAGTGSSGANVLTF. The CDR3 nucleotides are TGCGCCAGCAGCGCCGGGACAGGGAGCTCTGGGGCCAACGTCCTGACTTTC. This chain joins TRBV5-1 and TRBJ2-6; 9 positions agree with TRBD1. Germline V lookup: CDR1 SGHRS, CDR2 YFSETQ. This CDR3 is built from 17 residues. V shed 4 bases, J shed 0 bases, and the junction held 5 bases outside the gene matches.

The chain is built from TRBV28 and TRBJ2-2; 11 nucleotides match TRBD2. V was clipped by 6 bases and J by 6 bases; unmatched bases: 9. CDR3 size: 16 residues. The germline V gene has CDR1 MDHEN and CDR2 SYDVKM. This CDR3 reads CASSLRRLAGSGELFF. CDR3 coding DNA: TGTGCCAGCAGCCTCCGGCGACTAGCGGGATCCGGGGAGCTGTTTTTT.